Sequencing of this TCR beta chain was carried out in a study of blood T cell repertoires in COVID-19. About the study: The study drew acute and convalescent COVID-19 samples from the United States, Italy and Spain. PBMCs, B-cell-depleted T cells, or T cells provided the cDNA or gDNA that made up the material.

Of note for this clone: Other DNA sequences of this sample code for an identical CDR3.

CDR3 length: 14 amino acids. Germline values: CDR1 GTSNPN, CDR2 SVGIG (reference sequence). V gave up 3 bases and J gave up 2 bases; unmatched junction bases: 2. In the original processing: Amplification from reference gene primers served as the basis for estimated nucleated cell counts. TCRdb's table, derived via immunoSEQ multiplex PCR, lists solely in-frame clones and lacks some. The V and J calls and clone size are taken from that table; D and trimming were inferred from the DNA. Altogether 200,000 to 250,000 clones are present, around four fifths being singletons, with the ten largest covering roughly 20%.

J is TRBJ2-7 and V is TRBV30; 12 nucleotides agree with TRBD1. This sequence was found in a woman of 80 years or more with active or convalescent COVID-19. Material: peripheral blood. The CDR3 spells CAWRRDRGPYEQYF. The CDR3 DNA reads TGTGCCTGGAGGCGGGACAGGGGGCCCTACGAGCAGTACTTC.